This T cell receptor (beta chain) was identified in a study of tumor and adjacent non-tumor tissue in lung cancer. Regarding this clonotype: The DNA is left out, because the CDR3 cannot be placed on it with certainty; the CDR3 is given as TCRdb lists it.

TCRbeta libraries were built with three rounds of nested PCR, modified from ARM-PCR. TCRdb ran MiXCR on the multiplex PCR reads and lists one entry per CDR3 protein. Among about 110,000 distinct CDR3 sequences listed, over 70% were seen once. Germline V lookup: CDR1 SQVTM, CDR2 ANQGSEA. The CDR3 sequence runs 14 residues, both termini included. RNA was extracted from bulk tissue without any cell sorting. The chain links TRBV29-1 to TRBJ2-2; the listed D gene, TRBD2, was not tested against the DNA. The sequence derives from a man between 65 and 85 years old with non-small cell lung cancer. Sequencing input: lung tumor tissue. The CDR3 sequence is CSAYVAGGTGELLF.